This TCR beta chain was sequenced during a study of graft-versus-host responses after intestinal transplantation. Study findings and constraints: GvH clone levels peaked in circulation, and this peak was associated with early post-transplant HvG declines. The marrow of recipients harbored GvH clones, and ileum or blood showed some of them first.

Generated by immunoSEQ multiplex PCR, the TCRdb table keeps only in-frame clones and is missing some. The sample comprises tens of thousands of clones, 90% of which are singletons, and 1.7% rests with the top ten. Germline values: CDR1 LNHDA, CDR2 SQIVND (reference sequence). The J segment lost 4 bases and the V segment lost 4 bases, leaving 6 bases of the junction unmatched. The CDR3 is made up of 15 amino acids. Concerning this clone: Its antigen is not known.

This receptor was obtained from a human donor who was the organ donor for an intestinal transplant. Here the sequenced sample was unstimulated CD8+ T cells sorted from spleen or lymph node cells, taken before transplant. The V gene is TRBV19, the J gene TRBJ1-3, with 8 bases lining up with TRBD1. The CDR3 DNA reads TGTGCCAGTAGTAGGAACAGGGGGAGCGGAAACACCATATATTTT. This translates into CASSRNRGSGNTIYF. Full variable domain (outside the CDR3, taken from reference TRBV19 and TRBJ1-3): DGGITQSPKYLFRKEGQNVTLSCEQNLNHDAMYWYRQDPGQGLRLIYYSQIVNDFQKGDIAEGYSVSREKKESFPLTVTSAQKNPTAFYLCASSRNRGSGNTIYFGEGSWLTVV.